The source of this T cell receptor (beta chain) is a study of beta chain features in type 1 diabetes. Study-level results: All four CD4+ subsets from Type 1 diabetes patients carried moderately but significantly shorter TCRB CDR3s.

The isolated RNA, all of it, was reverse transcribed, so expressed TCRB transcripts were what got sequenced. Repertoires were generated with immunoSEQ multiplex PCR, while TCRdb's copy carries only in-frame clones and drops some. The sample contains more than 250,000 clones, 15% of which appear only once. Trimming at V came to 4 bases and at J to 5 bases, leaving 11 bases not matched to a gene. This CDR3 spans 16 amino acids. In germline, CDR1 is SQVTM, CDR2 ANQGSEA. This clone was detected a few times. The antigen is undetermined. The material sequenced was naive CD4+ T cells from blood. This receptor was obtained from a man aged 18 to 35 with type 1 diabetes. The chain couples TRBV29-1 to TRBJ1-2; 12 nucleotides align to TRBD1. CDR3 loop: CSVAGTGGVKEYGYTF. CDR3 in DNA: TGCAGCGTTGCCGGGACAGGGGGCGTTAAAGAGTATGGCTACACCTTC.